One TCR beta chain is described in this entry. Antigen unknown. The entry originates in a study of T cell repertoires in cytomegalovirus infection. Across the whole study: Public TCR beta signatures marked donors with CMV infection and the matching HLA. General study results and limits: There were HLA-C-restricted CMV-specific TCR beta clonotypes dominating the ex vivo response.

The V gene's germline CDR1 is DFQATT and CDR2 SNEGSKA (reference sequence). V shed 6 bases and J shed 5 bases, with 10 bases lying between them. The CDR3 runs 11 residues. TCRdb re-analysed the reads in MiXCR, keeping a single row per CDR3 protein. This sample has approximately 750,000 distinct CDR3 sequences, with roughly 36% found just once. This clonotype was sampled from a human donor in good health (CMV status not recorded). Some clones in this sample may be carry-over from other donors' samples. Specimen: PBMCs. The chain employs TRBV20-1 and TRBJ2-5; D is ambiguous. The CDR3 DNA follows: TGCAGTGCGGACCATCAGGAGACCCAGTACTTC. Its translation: CSADHQETQYF.